The TCR beta chain under discussion was sequenced for a study of OX40 agonist ivuxolimab in advanced cancers. Study details: Enrolled patients in dose escalation had cancers that were hepatocellular carcinoma, melanoma, renal cell or head and neck cancer. The eligibility criteria allowed prior anti-PD-1, anti-PD-L1 or anti-CTLA-4 therapy, and approximately 40% had some.

Profiled with immunoSEQ multiplex PCR; TCRdb holds only in-frame clones, not every one. The sample yields around 42,000 clones, about 87% seen once. Looked up from germline, CDR1 is SGHRS and CDR2 is YFSETQ. With 5 bases removed from V and 0 bases from J, the gap between germline ends came to 8 bases. This CDR3 is built from 14 residues. With regard to this clone: Its antigen is undetermined.

Study results and caveats: Expanded clones belonging to CD8+ T cells outnumbered, on average, those of CD4+. There were also nonresponders showing low normalized T-cell clonal expansion.

The TCR was taken from an adult with an advanced solid tumor such as melanoma, head and neck, liver or kidney cancer. This chain joins TRBV5-1 and TRBJ1-4; unclear D gene. Sequencing used CD4+ or CD8+ T cells sorted from blood, obtained in a trial of the OX40 agonist ivuxolimab. The DNA for the CDR3 is TGCGCCAGCAGGGCCCCGGCAACTAATGAAAAACTGTTTTTT. Its translation: CASRAPATNEKLFF.